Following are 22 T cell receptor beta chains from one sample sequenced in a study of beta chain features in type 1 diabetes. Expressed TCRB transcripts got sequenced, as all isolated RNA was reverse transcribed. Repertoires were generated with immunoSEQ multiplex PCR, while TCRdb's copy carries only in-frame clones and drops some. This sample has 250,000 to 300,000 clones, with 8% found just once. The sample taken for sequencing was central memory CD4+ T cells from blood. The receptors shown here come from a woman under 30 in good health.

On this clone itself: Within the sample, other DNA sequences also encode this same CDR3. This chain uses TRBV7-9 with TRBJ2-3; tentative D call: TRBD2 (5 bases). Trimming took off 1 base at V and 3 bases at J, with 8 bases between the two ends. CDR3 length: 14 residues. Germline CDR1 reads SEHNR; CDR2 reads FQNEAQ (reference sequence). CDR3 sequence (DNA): TGTGCCAGCAGCTTAGGACTATCAACAGATACGCAGTATTTT. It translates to CASSLGLSTDTQYF.

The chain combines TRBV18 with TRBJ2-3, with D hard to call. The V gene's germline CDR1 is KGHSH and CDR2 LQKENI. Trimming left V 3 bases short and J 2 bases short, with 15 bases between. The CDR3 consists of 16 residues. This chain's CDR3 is CASSPTRWQVTDTQYF. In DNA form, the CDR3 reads TGTGCCAGCTCACCTACGAGGTGGCAGGTCACAGATACGCAGTATTTT.

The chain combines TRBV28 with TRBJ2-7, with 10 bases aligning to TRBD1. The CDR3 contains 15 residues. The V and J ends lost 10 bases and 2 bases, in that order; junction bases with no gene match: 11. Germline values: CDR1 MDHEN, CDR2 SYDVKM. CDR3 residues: CATSSPGTGAYEQYV. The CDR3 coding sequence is TGTGCCACCAGCTCGCCGGGGACAGGGGCCTACGAGCAGTACGTC.

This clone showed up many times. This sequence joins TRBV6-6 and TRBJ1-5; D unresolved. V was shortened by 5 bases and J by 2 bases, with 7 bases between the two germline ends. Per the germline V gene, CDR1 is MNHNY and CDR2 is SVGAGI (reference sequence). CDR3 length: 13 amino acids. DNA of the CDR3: TGTGCCAGCAGTCCCACGGGCAATCAGCCCCAGCATTTT. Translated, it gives CASSPTGNQPQHF.

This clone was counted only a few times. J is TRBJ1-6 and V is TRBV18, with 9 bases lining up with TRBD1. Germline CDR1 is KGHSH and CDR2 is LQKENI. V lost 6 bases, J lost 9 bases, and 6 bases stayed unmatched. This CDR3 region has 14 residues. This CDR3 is CASSQRQGGSPLHF. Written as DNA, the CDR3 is TGTGCCAGCTCCCAGAGACAGGGGGGTTCACCCCTCCACTTT.

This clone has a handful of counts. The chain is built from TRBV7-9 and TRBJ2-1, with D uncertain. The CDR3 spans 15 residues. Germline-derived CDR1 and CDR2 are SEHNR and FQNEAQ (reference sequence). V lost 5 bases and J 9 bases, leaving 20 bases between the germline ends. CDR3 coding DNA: TGTGCCAGCAGCGACCCCCGTCGAGTTGTTTTTGAGCAGTTCTTC. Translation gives CASSDPRRVVFEQFF.

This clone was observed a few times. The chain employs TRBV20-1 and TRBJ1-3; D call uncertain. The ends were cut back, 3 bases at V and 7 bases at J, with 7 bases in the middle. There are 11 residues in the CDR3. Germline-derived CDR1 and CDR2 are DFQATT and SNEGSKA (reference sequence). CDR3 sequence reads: CSARWRNTIYF. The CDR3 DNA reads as TGCAGTGCTAGGTGGAGGAACACCATATATTTT.

Written as DNA, the CDR3 is TGTGCCAGCAGCCGACGACTGGGACAGGGAAATGAAAAACTGTTTTTT. Translating it yields CASSRRLGQGNEKLFF. The chain joins TRBV14 to TRBJ1-4, with TRBD1 identical over 9 bases. Germline CDR1 reads SGHDN; CDR2 reads FVKESK. The J segment lost 5 bases and the V segment lost 4 bases, leaving 8 bases of the junction unmatched. The CDR3 contains 16 residues.

DNA for the CDR3: TGTGCCAGTAGTATAGTTTCGGGACATGAAAATGAAAAACTGTTTTTT. Residues: CASSIVSGHENEKLFF. This chain links TRBV19 with TRBJ1-4; tentatively, D is TRBD1 (6 bases). CDR1 and CDR2 (germline): LNHDA, SQIVND (reference sequence). This CDR3 is 16 amino acids long. Trimming shortened V by 1 base and J by 5 bases, and 14 bases separated the two germline ends.

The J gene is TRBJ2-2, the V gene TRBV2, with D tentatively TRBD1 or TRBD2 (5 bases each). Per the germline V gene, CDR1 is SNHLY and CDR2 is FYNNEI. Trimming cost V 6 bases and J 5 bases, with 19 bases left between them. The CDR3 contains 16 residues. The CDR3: CASSSGTRAFTGELFF. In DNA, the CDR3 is TGTGCCAGCAGCTCCGGGACCCGAGCTTTTACCGGGGAGCTGTTTTTT.

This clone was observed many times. The CDR3 sequence: CASSAPGVRNPDTQYF. In DNA, the CDR3 is TGTGCCAGCTCAGCCCCGGGGGTCCGTAATCCGGATACGCAGTATTTT. The rearrangement links TRBV18 to TRBJ2-3, with TRBD2 as a possible D gene (6 bases). The CDR3 length is 16 residues. V dropped 5 bases and J dropped 6 bases, with 21 bases sitting between them. CDR1 is KGHSH and CDR2 is LQKENI in the germline V gene.

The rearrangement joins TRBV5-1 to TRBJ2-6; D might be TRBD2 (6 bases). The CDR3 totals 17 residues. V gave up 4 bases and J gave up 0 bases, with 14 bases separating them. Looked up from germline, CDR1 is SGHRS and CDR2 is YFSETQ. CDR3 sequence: CASSPNAGFSGANVLTF. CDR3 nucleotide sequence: TGCGCCAGCAGCCCAAATGCGGGGTTCTCTGGGGCCAACGTCCTGACTTTC.

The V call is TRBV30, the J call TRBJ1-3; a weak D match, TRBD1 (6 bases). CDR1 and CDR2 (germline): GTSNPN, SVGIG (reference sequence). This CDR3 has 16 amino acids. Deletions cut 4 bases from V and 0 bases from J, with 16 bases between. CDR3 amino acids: CAWTWGAQSSGNTIYF. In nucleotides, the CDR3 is TGTGCCTGGACCTGGGGGGCCCAGAGCTCTGGAAACACCATATATTTT.

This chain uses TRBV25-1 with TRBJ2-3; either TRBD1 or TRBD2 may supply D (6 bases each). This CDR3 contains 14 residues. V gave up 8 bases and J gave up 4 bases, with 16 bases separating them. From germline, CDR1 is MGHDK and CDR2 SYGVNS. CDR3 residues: CASGGRPRADTQYF. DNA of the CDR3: TGTGCCAGCGGGGGGCGGCCCCGAGCAGATACGCAGTATTTT.

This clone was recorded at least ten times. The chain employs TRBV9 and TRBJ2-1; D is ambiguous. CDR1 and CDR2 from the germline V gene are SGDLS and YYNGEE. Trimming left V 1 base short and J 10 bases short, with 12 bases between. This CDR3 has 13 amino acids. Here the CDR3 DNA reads TGTGCCAGCAGCGTATTTCAGGTGGGGGAGCAGTTCTTC. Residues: CASSVFQVGEQFF.

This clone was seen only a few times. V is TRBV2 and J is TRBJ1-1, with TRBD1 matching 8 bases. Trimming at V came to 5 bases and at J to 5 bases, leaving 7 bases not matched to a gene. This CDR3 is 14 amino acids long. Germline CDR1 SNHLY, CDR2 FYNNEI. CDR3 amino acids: CASSLDRGGTEAFF. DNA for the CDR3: TGTGCCAGCAGTCTTGACAGGGGAGGGACTGAAGCTTTCTTT.

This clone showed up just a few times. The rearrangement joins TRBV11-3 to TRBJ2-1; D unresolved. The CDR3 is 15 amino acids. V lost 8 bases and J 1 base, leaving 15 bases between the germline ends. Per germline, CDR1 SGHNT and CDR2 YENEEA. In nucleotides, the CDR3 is TGTGCCAGCGGGCCCCCCTACGGATCCTACAATGAGCAGTTCTTC. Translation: CASGPPYGSYNEQFF.

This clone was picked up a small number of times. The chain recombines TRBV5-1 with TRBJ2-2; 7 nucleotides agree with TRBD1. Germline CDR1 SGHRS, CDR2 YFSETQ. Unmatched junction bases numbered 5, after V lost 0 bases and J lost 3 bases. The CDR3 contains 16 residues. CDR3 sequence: CASSLVGTEDTGELFF. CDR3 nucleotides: TGCGCCAGCAGCTTGGTGGGGACAGAGGACACCGGGGAGCTGTTTTTT.

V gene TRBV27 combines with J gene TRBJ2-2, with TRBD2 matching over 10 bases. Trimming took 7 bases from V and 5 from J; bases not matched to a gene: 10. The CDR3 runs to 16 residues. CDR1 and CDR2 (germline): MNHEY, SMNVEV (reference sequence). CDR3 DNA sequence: TGTGCCAGCATGCCCGGGACTAGCGCAGTTACCGGGGAGCTGTTTTTT. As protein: CASMPGTSAVTGELFF.

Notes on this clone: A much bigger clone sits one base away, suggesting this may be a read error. This CDR3 is CASSLWETQYF. The CDR3 DNA follows: TGTGCCAGCAGCTTATGGGAGACCCAGTACTTC. The genes are TRBV7-2 and TRBJ2-5; no definite D call. V was pared by 2 bases and J by 5 bases, with 3 bases between. This CDR3 is 11 amino acids long. The germline gives CDR1 SGHTA, CDR2 FQGNSA.

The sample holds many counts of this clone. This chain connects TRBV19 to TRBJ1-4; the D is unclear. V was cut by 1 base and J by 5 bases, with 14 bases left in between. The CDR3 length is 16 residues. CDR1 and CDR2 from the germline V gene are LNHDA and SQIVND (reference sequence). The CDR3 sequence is CASSIVGRQLNEKLFF. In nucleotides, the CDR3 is TGTGCCAGTAGTATAGTCGGGCGGCAACTAAATGAAAAACTGTTTTTT. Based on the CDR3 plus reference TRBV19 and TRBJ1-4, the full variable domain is DGGITQSPKYLFRKEGQNVTLSCEQNLNHDAMYWYRQDPGQGLRLIYYSQIVNDFQKGDIAEGYSVSREKKESFPLTVTSAQKNPTAFYLCASSIVGRQLNEKLFFGSGTQLSVL.

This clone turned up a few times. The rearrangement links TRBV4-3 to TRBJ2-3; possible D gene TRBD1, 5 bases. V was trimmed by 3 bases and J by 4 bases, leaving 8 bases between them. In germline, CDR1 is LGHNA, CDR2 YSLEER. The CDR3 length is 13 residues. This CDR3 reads CASSQRQSDTQYF. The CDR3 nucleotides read TGCGCCAGCAGCCAGAGACAGTCAGATACGCAGTATTTT.